Shown below are 2 T cell receptor beta chains from a single sample sequenced in a study of CXCR3-negative and CXCR3-positive naive CD8 T cells. Whole-study results and caveats: When CXCR3-positive naive cells were set against CXCR3-negative naive cells, the former had more hydrophobic TRB CDR3s.

No cognate antigen is known for these TCRs. Through 5' RACE with UMI labels, the TRB cDNA libraries were prepared. One entry per CDR3 protein, without DNA, is what TCRdb gives after re-calling the 5' RACE reads. The sample table includes some 150,000 distinct CDR3 sequences. The sequenced sample consisted of naive CXCR3+ CD8+ T cells from blood. Subset of the sample: CD45RO-CCR7+CD27+CD95- naive CD8+ T cells expressing CXCR3 (TNR3+). The receptor set was obtained from a human donor in good health. Some clones in this sample may be carry-over from other donors' samples.

CDR3 protein: CASSTHRTYSTDTQYF. This sequence joins TRBV7-9 and TRBJ2-3; TCRdb gives TRBD2 as the D gene, but with no DNA this cannot be confirmed. The CDR3 runs to 16 residues. CDR1 and CDR2 (germline): SEHNR, FQNEAQ (reference sequence). Looking up the rest from reference TRBV7-9 and TRBJ2-3 gives the full variable domain: DTGVSQNPRHKITKRGQNVTFRCDPISEHNRLYWYRQTLGQGPEFLTYFQNEAQLEKSRLLSDRFSAERPKGSFSTLEIQRTEQGDSAMYLCASSTHRTYSTDTQYFGPGTRLTVL.

The chain joins TRBV29-1 to TRBJ2-7; the TCRdb D gene call, TRBD1, has no DNA to confirm it. The CDR3 is 15 residues long. CDR1 is SQVTM and CDR2 is ANQGSEA in the germline V gene. CDR3 protein: CSVERAGMSSYEQYF.